This TCR beta chain was sequenced for a study of beta chain features in type 1 diabetes. General study results and limits: Naive, central memory and Treg TCRB repertoires appeared more alike in patients than in healthy donors. Within each of all four CD4+ subsets, Type 1 diabetes patients had TCRB CDR3s that were moderately but significantly shorter.

This clone was seen more than once but under ten times. Its antigen is not known. Germline V gene sequence: CDR1 MNHNS, CDR2 SASEGT. The CDR3 contains 15 residues. V lost 5 bases to trimming and J lost 7 bases, with 17 bases between them. The sequenced template was cDNA made from the entire isolated RNA. The method was immunoSEQ multiplex PCR; TCRdb's version includes in-frame clones alone and lacks a portion of them. The repertoire holds almost 350,000 clones, with approximately 9.7% as singletons. Sequencing was carried out using central memory CD4+ T cells from blood. This chain uses TRBV6-1 with TRBJ1-4; D remains unclear. This clonotype was obtained from a young man with type 1 diabetes. Written as DNA, the CDR3 is TGTGCCAGCAGTTCCGGCCTGCTTGTCAGTGAAAAACTGTTTTTT. It specifies CASSSGLLVSEKLFF.